What follows are 21 T cell receptor beta chains derived from one specimen sequenced in a study of T cells in Graves' hyperthyroidism and ophthalmopathy. RNA transcripts served as the template for amplifying TCR beta CDR3 regions. The primer set for the first-round RT-PCR of the TCR CDR3 was HTBI. MiXCR, run by TCRdb on the multiplex PCR reads, gives a single entry per CDR3 protein. Of roughly 530,000 distinct CDR3 sequences listed, approximately 17% are singletons. Sample: blood. The receptors were gathered from a woman aged 18-29 years with Graves' ophthalmopathy.

This clonotype was recorded many times. J is TRBJ2-3 and V is TRBV2, with 13 bases lining up with TRBD2. Germline CDR1 reads SNHLY; CDR2 reads FYNNEI. Unmatched junction bases numbered 12, after V lost 6 bases and J lost 6 bases. The CDR3 runs to 17 residues. The CDR3 nucleotides are TGTGCCAGCAGGCTCGAACGGACTAGCGGGAGAGGTGATACGCAGTATTTT. This codes for CASRLERTSGRGDTQYF. Full variable domain (outside the CDR3, taken from reference TRBV2 and TRBJ2-3): EPEVTQTPSHQVTQMGQEVILRCVPISNHLYFYWYRQILGQKVEFLVSFYNNEISEKSEIFDDQFSVERPDGSNFTLKIRSTKLEDSAMYFCASRLERTSGRGDTQYFGPGTRLTVL.

This clonotype was recorded at least ten times. The V gene is TRBV6-2 or TRBV6-3, the J gene TRBJ2-3; no clear D gene. Germline V gene sequence: CDR1 MNHEY, CDR2 SVGEGT. Between the trimmed V and J ends, which lost 10 bases and 6 bases, there was a span of 11 bases. The CDR3 sequence is 11 residues long. CDR3 bases: TGTGCCACCACTTCACTGGATACGCAGTATTTT. Amino acids: CATTSLDTQYF.

The V call is TRBV6-1, the J call TRBJ1-1, with 11 bases matching TRBD1. The CDR3 has 16 residues. Germline values: CDR1 MNHNS, CDR2 SASEGT. V shed 2 bases and J 4 bases; nucleotides not matched to a gene: 6. CDR3 coding DNA: TGTGCCAGCAGTGAATTCGCCGGGACAGGGGGCACTGAAGCTTTCTTT. It is translated as CASSEFAGTGGTEAFF.

This clonotype has at least ten counts. The chain joins TRBV3-1 to TRBJ2-1, with TRBD2 identical over 14 bases. After removal of 4 bases from V and 7 bases from J, the junction contained 6 bases not matched to a gene. The germline CDR1 and CDR2 sequences are LGHDT and YNNKEL (reference sequence). The CDR3 covers 16 residues. The CDR3 protein is CASSPLGTSGRNEQFF. CDR3 coding DNA: TGTGCCAGCAGCCCTCTTGGGACTAGCGGGAGAAATGAGCAGTTCTTC.

This clonotype has at least ten counts. This chain connects TRBV11-3 to TRBJ2-3; TRBD2 is a possible D gene (5 bases). V was pared by 2 bases and J by 5 bases, with 14 bases between. Germline V gene data show CDR1 as SGHNT and CDR2 as YENEEA. This CDR3 spans 15 amino acids. DNA of the CDR3: TGTGCCAGCAGCTTAAGGCAGCGCGAGGGAGATACGCAGTATTTT. This gives the protein CASSLRQREGDTQYF.

This clonotype has a count of ten or more. This chain links TRBV30 with TRBJ1-5; D may be TRBD1 (5 bases). Trimming cost V 0 bases and J 4 bases, with 10 bases left between them. Germline V CDR1 and CDR2: GTSNPN, SVGIG (reference sequence). The CDR3 runs to 14 residues. Here the CDR3 DNA reads TGTGCCTGGAGTGTCGGCGGGGCTAATCAGCCCCAGCATTTT. It translates to CAWSVGGANQPQHF.

This clonotype was recorded a few times. The rearrangement uses TRBV7-9 and TRBJ1-4, with D maybe TRBD1 (5 bases). Germline V CDR1 and CDR2: SEHNR, FQNEAQ (reference sequence). V was cut by 5 bases and J by 0 bases, with 16 bases left in between. The CDR3 covers 17 residues. For the CDR3, the DNA is TGTGCCAGCAGCCCAGACGGGACCCAACCAACTAATGAAAAACTGTTTTTT. The encoded protein is CASSPDGTQPTNEKLFF.

This clonotype was counted ten times or more. The chain combines TRBV12-3 or TRBV12-4 with TRBJ2-1, with D tentatively TRBD1 or TRBD2 (5 bases each). V was shortened by 6 bases and J by 1 base, with 13 bases between the two germline ends. The CDR3 loop spans 15 amino acids. As DNA, the CDR3 is TGTGCCAGCAGCGGGGACCGCAGATCCTACAATGAGCAGTTCTTC. It specifies CASSGDRRSYNEQFF.

In this sample, this clonotype turned up many times. V is TRBV3-1 and J is TRBJ1-4; 7 nucleotides align to TRBD1. After removal of 1 base from V and 7 bases from J, the junction contained 3 bases not matched to a gene. The germline CDR1 and CDR2 sequences are LGHDT and YNNKEL (reference sequence). The length of the CDR3 is 14 residues. CDR3 nucleotides: TGTGCCAGCAGCCAAGGACAGGGCTTTGAAAAACTGTTTTTT. Amino acid sequence: CASSQGQGFEKLFF.

In this sample, this clonotype turned up many times. The gene calls are TRBV28 and TRBJ1-5; D is perhaps TRBD1 (6 bases). Trimming took off 3 bases at V and 6 bases at J, with 9 bases between the two ends. This CDR3 has 13 amino acids. The germline gives CDR1 MDHEN, CDR2 SYDVKM. CDR3 bases: TGTGCCAGCAGTTTTTACAGGGCTCAGCCCCAGCATTTT. Protein product: CASSFYRAQPQHF.

V and J are TRBV24-1 and TRBJ2-5, with D possibly TRBD1 on 6 matching bases. The CDR3 extends over 13 amino acids. Germline-derived CDR1 and CDR2 are KGHDR and SFDVKD. Trimming left V 11 bases short and J 3 bases short, with 15 bases between. CDR3 bases: TGTGCCATGCACCGGGACACTAAAGAGACCCAGTACTTC. Translating it yields CAMHRDTKETQYF.

V gene TRBV19 combines with J gene TRBJ1-6, with 9 bases matching TRBD1. This CDR3 is built from 16 residues. V dropped 3 bases and J dropped 9; count of bases not matched to a gene: 9. From germline, CDR1 is LNHDA and CDR2 SQIVND (reference sequence). The CDR3, as DNA: TGTGCCAGTAGTATCGGAACAGGGGGCGTGAGTTCACCCCTCCACTTT. Its protein product is CASSIGTGGVSSPLHF. Full variable domain (missing parts from reference TRBV19 and TRBJ1-6): DGGITQSPKYLFRKEGQNVTLSCEQNLNHDAMYWYRQDPGQGLRLIYYSQIVNDFQKGDIAEGYSVSREKKESFPLTVTSAQKNPTAFYLCASSIGTGGVSSPLHFGNGTRLTVT.

The CDR3 here is CSVGGEGGYTF. The CDR3 nucleotides are TGCAGCGTTGGGGGGGAGGGTGGCTACACCTTC. The chain carries TRBV29-1 and TRBJ1-2, with TRBD1 as a possible D gene (5 bases). CDR3 length: 11 residues. From germline, CDR1 is SQVTM and CDR2 ANQGSEA. Trimming took 4 bases from V and 7 from J, leaving 10 bases between them.

This clonotype was recorded at least ten times. The chain links TRBV18 to TRBJ2-1, with TRBD1 identical over 8 bases. The CDR3 covers 15 residues. The germline V gene encodes CDR1 KGHSH and CDR2 LQKENI. V was pared by 4 bases and J by 4 bases, with 6 bases of the junction left unmatched. CDR3 coding DNA: TGTGCCAGCTCACTAGACAGGGGACCTTACAATGAGCAGTTCTTC. It is translated as CASSLDRGPYNEQFF.

This chain joins TRBV9 and TRBJ1-2, with TRBD1 matching over 7 bases. The V gene end was trimmed by 3 bases and the J gene end by 3 bases; junction bases not matched to a gene: 5. Germline CDR1 reads SGDLS; CDR2 reads YYNGEE. The CDR3 has 14 residues. The CDR3 nucleotides read TGTGCCAGCAGCGGTTTCCAGGGGGACTATGGCTACACCTTC. Amino acid sequence: CASSGFQGDYGYTF.

This clonotype has more than one count but fewer than ten. V usage is TRBV11-2 and J usage is TRBJ1-1; D not resolved. Germline assignment: CDR1 SGHAT and CDR2 FQNNGV. The CDR3 consists of 14 residues. V dropped 6 bases and J dropped 6 bases, with 17 bases sitting between them. The CDR3 nucleotides are TGTGCCAGCAGAATAGGCCAAGGGCAGGCTGAAGCTTTCTTT. Protein product: CASRIGQGQAEAFF.

Many counts were recorded for this clonotype. The chain combines TRBV2 with TRBJ1-4, with 11 bases matching TRBD1. Losses at the gene ends were 3 bases for V and 8 bases for J; bases not matched to a gene: 5. Germline CDR1 reads SNHLY; CDR2 reads FYNNEI. The CDR3 runs to 15 residues. The CDR3: CASSEDRGRGEKLFF. In DNA, the CDR3 is TGTGCCAGCAGTGAGGACAGGGGGCGGGGAGAAAAACTGTTTTTT.

This clonotype was observed many times. V is TRBV20-1 and J is TRBJ1-1; D gene uncertain. Germline V gives CDR1 DFQATT, CDR2 SNEGSKA (reference sequence). This CDR3 region has 11 residues. Trimming shortened V by 1 base and J by 4 bases, and 4 bases separated the two germline ends. The CDR3 is CSARGGTEAFF. In nucleotides, the CDR3 is TGCAGTGCTAGAGGGGGCACTGAAGCTTTCTTT.

This chain joins TRBV6-6 and TRBJ1-6; D remains ambiguous. Per germline, CDR1 MNHNY and CDR2 SVGAGI (reference sequence). There are 15 residues in the CDR3. Trimming stripped 0 bases from V and 8 bases from J, with 11 bases between. The CDR3 spells CASSYSREGYSPLHF. Written as DNA, the CDR3 is TGTGCCAGCAGTTACTCGAGGGAGGGATATTCACCCCTCCACTTT.

This clonotype has at least ten counts. V is TRBV29-1 and J is TRBJ2-3; D possibly corresponds to TRBD2 (7 bases). Trimming removed 7 bases from V and 0 bases from J, with 14 bases in between. CDR1 is SQVTM, CDR2 ANQGSEA, per germline. This CDR3 region has 14 residues. The CDR3 DNA reads TGCAGCGGAGGAGGGGGGGCCAGCACAGATACGCAGTATTTT. Translating gives CSGGGGASTDTQYF.

The table lists this clonotype with a few counts. The J gene is TRBJ1-3, the V gene TRBV29-1, with D possibly TRBD1 on 5 matching bases. Trimming pared 6 bases from V and 1 base from J, leaving 10 bases between. The CDR3 loop spans 13 amino acids. Per germline, CDR1 SQVTM and CDR2 ANQGSEA. The CDR3 protein is CSVGGASGNTIYF. For the CDR3, the DNA is TGCAGCGTGGGGGGAGCGTCTGGAAACACCATATATTTT.